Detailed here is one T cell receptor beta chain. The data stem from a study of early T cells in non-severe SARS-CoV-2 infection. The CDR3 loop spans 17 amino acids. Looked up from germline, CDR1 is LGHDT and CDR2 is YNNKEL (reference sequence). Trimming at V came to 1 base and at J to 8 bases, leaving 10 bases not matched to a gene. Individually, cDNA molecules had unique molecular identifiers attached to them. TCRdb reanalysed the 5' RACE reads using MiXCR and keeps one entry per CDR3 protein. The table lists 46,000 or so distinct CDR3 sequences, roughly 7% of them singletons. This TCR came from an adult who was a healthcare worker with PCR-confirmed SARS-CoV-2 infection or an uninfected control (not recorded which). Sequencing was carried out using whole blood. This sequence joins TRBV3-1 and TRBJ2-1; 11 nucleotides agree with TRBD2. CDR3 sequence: CASSQGLLAGGVDEQFF. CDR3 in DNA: TGTGCCAGCAGCCAAGGTCTTCTAGCGGGGGGTGTCGATGAGCAGTTCTTC.